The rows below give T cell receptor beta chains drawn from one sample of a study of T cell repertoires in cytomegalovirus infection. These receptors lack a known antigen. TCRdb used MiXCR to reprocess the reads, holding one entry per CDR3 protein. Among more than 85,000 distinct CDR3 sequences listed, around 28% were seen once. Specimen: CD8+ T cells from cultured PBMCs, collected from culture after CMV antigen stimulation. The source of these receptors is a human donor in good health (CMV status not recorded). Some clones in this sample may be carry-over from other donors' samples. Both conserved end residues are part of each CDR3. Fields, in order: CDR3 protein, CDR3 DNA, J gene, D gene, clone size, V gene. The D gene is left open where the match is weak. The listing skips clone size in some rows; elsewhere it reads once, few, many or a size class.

CASSLQLVGTGGEKDTQYF,TGTGCCAGCAGTTTACAACTCGTCGGGACAGGGGGCGAAAAAGATACGCAGTATTTT,TRBJ2-3,TRBD1,many,TRBV27
CATAPGDSYEQYF,TGTGCCACCGCTCCGGGGGACTCCTACGAGCAGTACTTC,TRBJ2-7,.,few,TRBV6-5
CASSMGLGEQFF,TGTGCCAGTAGTATGGGCCTCGGTGAGCAGTTCTTC,TRBJ2-1,.,.,TRBV19
CASSQAPGTEAFF,TGCGCCAGCAGCCAAGCGCCAGGCACTGAAGCTTTCTTT,TRBJ1-1,.,.,TRBV4-1
CASTPFSRPHEQYF,TGTGCCAGCACCCCCTTCAGCCGGCCCCACGAGCAGTACTTC,TRBJ2-7,.,few,TRBV5-4
CASSLERGDEQYF,TGTGCCAGCAGCTTAGAGCGGGGGGACGAGCAGTACTTC,TRBJ2-7,TRBD2,.,TRBV7-9
CASSSPAGDQETQYF,TGTGCCAGCAGCTCCCCAGCGGGTGACCAAGAGACCCAGTACTTC,TRBJ2-5,.,.,TRBV7-6
CSAGPSSAFF,TGCAGTGCTGGTCCGAGCTCAGCTTTCTTT,TRBJ1-1,.,few,TRBV20-1
CASRGISGSTQYF,TGTGCCAGCAGGGGAATTAGCGGGAGTACGCAGTATTTT,TRBJ2-3,TRBD2,few,TRBV2
CASSEDFFGTAYSPLHF,TGTGCCAGCAGTGAAGATTTTTTCGGGACAGCTTATTCACCCCTCCACTTT,TRBJ1-6,TRBD1,.,TRBV6-1
CASSFLLAGGASQETQYF,TGTGCCAGCAGCTTTTTACTAGCGGGGGGGGCGTCACAAGAGACCCAGTACTTC,TRBJ2-5,TRBD2,few,TRBV11-2
CASSPMGTEAFF,TGTGCCAGCAGCCCAATGGGCACTGAAGCTTTCTTT,TRBJ1-1,.,.,TRBV7-9
CASSVTSSTYEQYF,TGTGCCAGCAGTGTAACTAGCAGCACCTACGAGCAGTACTTC,TRBJ2-7,.,.,TRBV6-1
CASILTSGGSYNEQFF,TGTGCCAGCATCCTGACTAGCGGGGGCTCCTACAATGAGCAGTTCTTC,TRBJ2-1,TRBD2,.,TRBV12-3/TRBV12-4
CASSHPSGGSYEQYF,TGTGCCAGCAGCCACCCTAGCGGGGGCTCCTACGAGCAGTACTTC,TRBJ2-7,TRBD2,once,TRBV3-1
CASSQRQAIVLSSYNEQFF,TGCGCCAGCAGCCAGCGGCAGGCGATTGTTTTGAGCTCCTACAATGAGCAGTTCTTC,TRBJ2-1,.,once,TRBV4-1
CSASDMNREIDTQYF,TGCAGTGCTAGCGACATGAACAGGGAGATAGATACGCAGTATTTT,TRBJ2-3,.,.,TRBV20-1
CASSLLSPRTTPRETQYF,TGTGCCAGCAGCTTACTTTCGCCCCGGACCACCCCCAGAGAGACCCAGTACTTC,TRBJ2-5,.,.,TRBV7-6
CASSLGESGANVLTF,TGTGCCAGCAGCCTTGGAGAGTCTGGGGCCAACGTCCTGACTTTC,TRBJ2-6,.,.,TRBV6-5
CASSLLYDRFNYGYTF,TGTGCCAGCAGCTTACTCTACGACAGGTTTAACTATGGCTACACCTTC,TRBJ1-2,.,many,TRBV7-8
CASSRKNYNSPLHF,TGTGCCAGCAGTAGAAAAAATTATAATTCACCCCTCCACTTT,TRBJ1-6,.,few,TRBV6-5
CAGGYRGPGELFF,TGTGCCGGCGGGTACAGGGGGCCCGGGGAGCTGTTTTTT,TRBJ2-2,TRBD1,.,TRBV19
CASSSLGGNQPQHF,TGTGCCAGCAGTTCCTTGGGGGGCAATCAGCCCCAGCATTTT,TRBJ1-5,.,few,TRBV27
CASSFIDTIYF,TGTGCCAGCAGCTTTATTGACACCATATATTTT,TRBJ1-3,.,.,TRBV7-9